This T cell receptor beta chain was captured by sequencing in a study of control samples from healthy donors and cancer patients. TCRdb's copy holds only in-frame clones and misses some; the assay was immunoSEQ multiplex PCR. In the table there are about 80,000 clones, approximately 91% of which are singletons. V trimming: 3 bases; J trimming: 3 bases; junction bases outside the gene matches: 7. Per germline, CDR1 MGHRA and CDR2 YSYEKL. There are 16 residues in the CDR3. The chain joins TRBV4-1 to TRBJ2-3; 9 bases agree with TRBD2. This clonotype was obtained from a woman between 50 and 59 years old in good health. The sample was blood. The CDR3 region has the DNA TGCGCCAGCAGCCAGCATTTAGCGGGGGTTACAGATACGCAGTATTTT. The encoded protein is CASSQHLAGVTDTQYF.